Each of the 24 T cell receptor beta chains below was sequenced from the same sample in a study of vaccination effects on CD4 cells after COVID-19. These receptors' antigens are unknown. Under the ViraFEST assay, PBMC were stimulated with viral peptide pools so that antigen-specific CD4+ T cells expanded. Sequencing was performed afterwards. Cultured cells yielded isolated CD4+ T cells after 10 to 11 days. Each vaccine recipient was nucleocapsid antibody negative and had no prior SARS-CoV-2 infection. Sequenced by immunoSEQ multiplex PCR; TCRdb stores in-frame clones only, minus some. The table has over 25,000 clones, 75% to 85% seen once; the top ten hold 30%. Specimen: CD4+ T cells from PBMCs cultured with SARS-CoV-2 spike peptides, collected before COVID-19 vaccination. The source is a human donor who received a COVID-19 vaccine.

This clone turned up a few times. J is TRBJ1-5 and V is TRBV28; D is possibly TRBD1 (6 bases). In germline, CDR1 is MDHEN, CDR2 SYDVKM. V was shortened by 7 bases and J by 9 bases, with 16 bases between the two germline ends. The CDR3 sequence is 13 residues long. CDR3 bases: TGTGCCAGCACGGGCGGGGGCGCGCCGCCCCAGCATTTT. Translated: CASTGGGAPPQHF.

V usage is TRBV28 and J usage is TRBJ2-2, with no clear D. The CDR3 has 13 residues. Trimming removed 10 bases from V and 6 bases from J, with 15 bases in between. Germline values: CDR1 MDHEN, CDR2 SYDVKM. In nucleotides, the CDR3 is TGTGCCATCGCGGCAAGGGCTGCCGGGGAGCTGTTTTTT. It specifies CAIAARAAGELFF.

The chain uses TRBV4-1 and TRBJ1-5; unclear D gene. V shed 3 bases and J shed 7 bases, with 13 bases lying between them. The CDR3 spans 14 residues. Germline lookup yields CDR1 MGHRA and CDR2 YSYEKL. CDR3 bases: TGCGCCAGCAGCCAGGCGCCACTAGGGCAGCCCCAGCATTTT. It is translated as CASSQAPLGQPQHF.

The rearrangement links TRBV12-5 to TRBJ2-5; 7 nucleotides align to TRBD2. Germline loops: CDR1 LGHNT, CDR2 FRNRAP. This CDR3 is 16 amino acids long. With V trimmed by 2 bases and J by 0 bases, 6 bases remained unmatched. The CDR3 bases are TGTGCTAGTGGTTTGAGAGTAGCGGGCTACCAAGAGACCCAGTACTTC. Protein: CASGLRVAGYQETQYF.

CDR3 DNA: TGTGCCAGCAGCTTAGTGGACAGCTTTGCCCGCTCTGGGGCCAACGTCCTGACTTTC. It yields the protein CASSLVDSFARSGANVLTF. J is TRBJ2-6 and V is TRBV13, with TRBD1 as a possible D gene (6 bases). Germline V CDR1 and CDR2: PRHDT, FYEKMQ (reference sequence). V was cut by 1 base and J by 0 bases, with 16 bases left in between. This CDR3 is 19 amino acids long.

V usage is TRBV10-3 and J usage is TRBJ2-7; D may be TRBD1 or TRBD2 (6 bases each). Germline CDR1 and CDR2: ENHRY and SYGVKD. The V and J ends lost 7 bases and 4 bases respectively, with 14 bases between them. The CDR3 loop spans 13 amino acids. The CDR3 spells CAIKLGGQYEQYF. CDR3 DNA sequence: TGTGCCATCAAGCTTGGGGGGCAGTACGAGCAGTACTTC.

The chain carries TRBV24-1 and TRBJ1-2; maybe TRBD1 (6 bases). This CDR3 comprises 12 residues. With 9 bases removed from V and 2 bases from J, the gap between germline ends came to 9 bases. Germline V gives CDR1 KGHDR, CDR2 SFDVKD. The CDR3: CATQGWNYGYTF. CDR3 DNA: TGTGCCACCCAGGGGTGGAACTATGGCTACACCTTC.

The V call is TRBV5-1, the J call TRBJ2-5; D perhaps matches TRBD2 (7 bases). Germline loops: CDR1 SGHRS, CDR2 YFSETQ. The CDR3 runs 17 residues. V shed 4 bases and J shed 2 bases, with 21 bases lying between them. CDR3 sequence: CASSHLLGAGVQETQYF. In nucleotides, the CDR3 is TGCGCCAGCAGCCACCTGTTGGGGGCGGGGGTTCAAGAGACCCAGTACTTC.

The V gene is TRBV19, the J gene TRBJ1-2; 11 bases map to TRBD1. Germline CDR1 LNHDA, CDR2 SQIVND (reference sequence). The CDR3 covers 15 residues. With 4 bases clipped from V and 8 bases from J, the junction kept 9 bases outside the gene matches. In DNA form, the CDR3 reads TGTGCCAGTAGTACACGGACAGGGGGCACGGCGGGCTACACCTTC. This gives the protein CASSTRTGGTAGYTF.

This chain links TRBV11-2 with TRBJ1-1, with a tentative D call TRBD1 (6 bases). Germline CDR1 reads SGHAT; CDR2 reads FQNNGV. There are 19 residues in the CDR3. The germline V and J ends were trimmed by 3 bases and 1 base, with 24 bases remaining between them. DNA for the CDR3: TGTGCCAGCAGCTTGATCGGCGATTTCCTCGACAGGAGGAACACTGAAGCTTTCTTT. The encoded protein is CASSLIGDFLDRRNTEAFF.

In DNA, the CDR3 is TGTGCCAGCAGTCCTGACAGGTTGACCAATCAGCCCCAGCATTTT. It codes for CASSPDRLTNQPQHF. This sequence joins TRBV6-1 and TRBJ1-5; D is possibly TRBD1 (6 bases). The V gene's germline CDR1 is MNHNS and CDR2 SASEGT. CDR3 length equals 15 residues. V was trimmed by 5 bases and J by 3 bases, leaving 14 bases between them.

The chain uses TRBV28 and TRBJ2-7; tentative D call: TRBD1 (5 bases). The germline CDR1 and CDR2 sequences are MDHEN and SYDVKM. The CDR3 is 16 residues long. V lost 3 bases, J lost 1 base, and 16 bases lay in between. The CDR3 nucleotides read TGTGCCAGCAGTTTCGCGCTGGACACTCTATCCTACGAGCAGTACTTC. Translation gives CASSFALDTLSYEQYF.

This chain joins TRBV10-3 and TRBJ1-2; D is perhaps TRBD1 (6 bases). The V gene's germline CDR1 is ENHRY and CDR2 SYGVKD. The CDR3 spans 13 residues. Between the trimmed V and J ends, which lost 6 bases and 6 bases, there was a span of 14 bases. The CDR3 bases are TGTGCCATCAGCCGAGACAGGACGAATGGCTACACCTTC. Translating it yields CAISRDRTNGYTF.

V usage is TRBV28 and J usage is TRBJ2-1, with TRBD2 identical over 8 bases. CDR1 MDHEN and CDR2 SYDVKM come from the germline V gene. V shed 6 bases, J shed 0 bases, and the junction held 7 bases outside the gene matches. The CDR3 consists of 16 residues. The CDR3 region is CASSSVAGRSYNEQFF. CDR3 nucleotides: TGTGCCAGCAGCAGCGTAGCGGGGCGCTCCTACAATGAGCAGTTCTTC.

V usage is TRBV11-3 and J usage is TRBJ1-1; 7 nucleotides agree with TRBD1. The J segment lost 3 bases and the V segment lost 5 bases, leaving 6 bases of the junction unmatched. CDR1 is SGHNT and CDR2 is YENEEA in the germline V gene. The CDR3 has 14 amino acids. The CDR3 loop is CASSGGGAYTEAFF. The DNA for the CDR3 is TGTGCCAGCAGCGGAGGGGGCGCCTACACTGAAGCTTTCTTT.

The J gene is TRBJ2-5, the V gene TRBV12-3 or TRBV12-4, with D perhaps TRBD2 (5 bases). The CDR3 extends over 13 amino acids. V dropped 2 bases and J dropped 5 bases, with 9 bases sitting between them. The CDR3 region is CASSLRWEETQYF. The CDR3 DNA reads as TGTGCCAGCAGTTTAAGGTGGGAGGAGACCCAGTACTTC.

J is TRBJ2-7 and V is TRBV7-9, with 7 positions matching TRBD2. Germline assignment: CDR1 SEHNR and CDR2 FQNEAQ (reference sequence). V lost 8 bases to trimming and J lost 3 bases; unmatched junction nucleotides: 16. This CDR3 has 16 residues. For the CDR3, the DNA is TGTGCCAGCCGACTGGGGGGGGAGGGAGTGCTCTACGAGCAGTACTTC. This sequence encodes CASRLGGEGVLYEQYF.

The V gene is TRBV25-1, the J gene TRBJ2-5, with 7 bases that match TRBD2. Germline V gene data show CDR1 as MGHDK and CDR2 as SYGVNS. This CDR3 has 17 residues. V gave up 3 bases and J gave up 1 base; unmatched junction bases: 11. CDR3 DNA sequence: TGTGCCAGCAGTGAGTCCCGTCGTAGCGGGTCCCAAGAGACCCAGTACTTC. Its translation is CASSESRRSGSQETQYF.

This clone was counted once. This sequence joins TRBV18 and TRBJ2-1; the match to TRBD2 covers 13 bases. V dropped 0 bases and J dropped 4; count of bases not matched to a gene: 3. The length of the CDR3 is 17 residues. Germline V gene lookup returns CDR1 KGHSH and CDR2 LQKENI. The CDR3 spells CASSPPGLAGFYNEQFF. For the CDR3, the DNA is TGTGCCAGCTCACCACCGGGACTAGCGGGGTTTTACAATGAGCAGTTCTTC.

This clone was observed once. The V and J genes are TRBV7-2 and TRBJ2-1, with a possible D match to TRBD2 (5 bases). Germline loops: CDR1 SGHTA, CDR2 FQGNSA. V was shortened by 5 bases and J by 9 bases, with 11 bases between the two germline ends. This CDR3 comprises 12 residues. The CDR3 loop is CASSPERGEQFF. CDR3 nucleotide sequence: TGTGCCAGCAGCCCTGAACGGGGTGAGCAGTTCTTC.

The chain combines TRBV2 with TRBJ2-7; D gene uncertain. Trimming removed 6 bases at V and 7 bases at J, with 16 bases between. Germline CDR1 reads SNHLY; CDR2 reads FYNNEI. The CDR3 is 13 residues long. CDR3 sequence (DNA): TGTGCCAGCAGCGACGGGCCCTTTCGTGAGCAGTACTTC. Amino acid sequence: CASSDGPFREQYF.

The CDR3 DNA is TGTGCTAGTGGTCCGCGAACACCGGGATCTCACAATGAGCAGTTCTTC. This codes for CASGPRTPGSHNEQFF. The genes are TRBV12-5 and TRBJ2-1; D may be TRBD2 (5 bases). The V gene's germline CDR1 is LGHNT and CDR2 FRNRAP. This CDR3 spans 16 amino acids. V was clipped by 5 bases and J by 5 bases, with 19 bases between them.

This sequence joins TRBV30 and TRBJ2-3; D is tentatively TRBD1 or TRBD2 (6 bases each). The CDR3 sequence is 15 residues long. The germline V and J ends were trimmed by 1 base and 0 bases, with 11 bases remaining between them. Per the germline V gene, CDR1 is GTSNPN and CDR2 is SVGIG (reference sequence). The CDR3 spells CAWSGGGSSTDTQYF. The CDR3 DNA follows: TGTGCCTGGAGTGGAGGGGGGAGTAGCACAGATACGCAGTATTTT.

The V gene is TRBV28, the J gene TRBJ2-5; D is perhaps TRBD2 (6 bases). V dropped 6 bases and J dropped 5 bases, with 13 bases sitting between them. The CDR3 has 13 amino acids. Looked up from germline, CDR1 is MDHEN and CDR2 is SYDVKM. The CDR3 sequence: CASREGVEETQYF. The CDR3 DNA sequence: TGTGCCAGCAGGGAGGGAGTGGAGGAGACCCAGTACTTC. Filled out from reference TRBV28 and TRBJ2-5, the complete variable domain reads DVKVTQSSRYLVKRTGEKVFLECVQDMDHENMFWYRQDPGLGLRLIYFSYDVKMKEKGDIPEGYSVSREKKERFSLILESASTNQTSMYLCASREGVEETQYFGPGTRLLVL.